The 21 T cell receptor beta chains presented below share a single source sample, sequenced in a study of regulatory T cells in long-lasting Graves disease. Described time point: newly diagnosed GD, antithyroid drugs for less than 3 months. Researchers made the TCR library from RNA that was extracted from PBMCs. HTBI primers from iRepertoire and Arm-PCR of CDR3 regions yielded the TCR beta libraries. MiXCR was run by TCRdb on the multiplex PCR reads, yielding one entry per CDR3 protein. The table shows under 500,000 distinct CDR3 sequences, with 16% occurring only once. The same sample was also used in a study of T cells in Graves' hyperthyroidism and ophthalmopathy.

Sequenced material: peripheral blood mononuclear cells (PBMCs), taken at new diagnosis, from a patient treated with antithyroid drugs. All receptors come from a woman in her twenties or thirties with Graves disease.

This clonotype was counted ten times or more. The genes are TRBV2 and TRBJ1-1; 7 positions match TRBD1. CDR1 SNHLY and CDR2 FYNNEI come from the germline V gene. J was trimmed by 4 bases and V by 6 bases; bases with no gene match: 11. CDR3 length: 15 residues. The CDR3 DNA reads TGTGCCAGCAGGCCAGACAGGGCCCGATTCACTGAAGCTTTCTTT. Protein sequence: CASRPDRARFTEAFF.

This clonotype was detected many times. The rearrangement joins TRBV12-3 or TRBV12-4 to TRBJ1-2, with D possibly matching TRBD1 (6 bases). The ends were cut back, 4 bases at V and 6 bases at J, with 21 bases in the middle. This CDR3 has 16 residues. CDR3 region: CASSWGSWGREDGYTF. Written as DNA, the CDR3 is TGTGCCAGCAGTTGGGGGTCGTGGGGGCGCGAGGATGGCTACACCTTC.

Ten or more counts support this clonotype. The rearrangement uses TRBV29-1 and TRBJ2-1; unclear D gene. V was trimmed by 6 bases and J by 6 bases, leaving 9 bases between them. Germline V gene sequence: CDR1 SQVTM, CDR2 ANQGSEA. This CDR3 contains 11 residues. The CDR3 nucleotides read TGCAGCGTCCATAAACTCAATGAGCAGTTCTTC. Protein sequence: CSVHKLNEQFF.

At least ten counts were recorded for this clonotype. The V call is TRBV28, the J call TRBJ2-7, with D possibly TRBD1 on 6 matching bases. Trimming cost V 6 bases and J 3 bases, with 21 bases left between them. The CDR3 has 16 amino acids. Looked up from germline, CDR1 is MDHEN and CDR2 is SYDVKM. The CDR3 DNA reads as TGTGCCAGCAGGGAGAACAGGGATCGGTATGGCTACGAGCAGTACTTC. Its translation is CASRENRDRYGYEQYF.

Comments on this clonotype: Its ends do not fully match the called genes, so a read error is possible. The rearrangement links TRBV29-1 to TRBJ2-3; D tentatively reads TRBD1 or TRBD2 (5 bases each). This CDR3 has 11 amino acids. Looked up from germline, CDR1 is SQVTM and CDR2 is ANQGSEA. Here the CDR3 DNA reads TGCAGCGTCGACGGGCTCCCTGGGACGTCTTTT. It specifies CSVDGLPGTSF.

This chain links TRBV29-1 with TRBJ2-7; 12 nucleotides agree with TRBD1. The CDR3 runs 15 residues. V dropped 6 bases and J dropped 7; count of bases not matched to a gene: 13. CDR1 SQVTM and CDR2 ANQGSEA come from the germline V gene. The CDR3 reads CSVLNRDRGREEQYF. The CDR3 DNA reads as TGCAGCGTCTTAAACCGGGACAGGGGGCGGGAGGAGCAGTACTTC.

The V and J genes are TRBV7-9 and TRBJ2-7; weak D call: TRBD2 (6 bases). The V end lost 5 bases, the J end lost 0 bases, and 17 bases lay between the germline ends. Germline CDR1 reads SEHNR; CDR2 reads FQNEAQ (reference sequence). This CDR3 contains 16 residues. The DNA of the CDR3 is TGTGCCAGCAGCCCCAAAAGCGGGCTGAGCTCCTACGAGCAGTACTTC. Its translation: CASSPKSGLSSYEQYF.

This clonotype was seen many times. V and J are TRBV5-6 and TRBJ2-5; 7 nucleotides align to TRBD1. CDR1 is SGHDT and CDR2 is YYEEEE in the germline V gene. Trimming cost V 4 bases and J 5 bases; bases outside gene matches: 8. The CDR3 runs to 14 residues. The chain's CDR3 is CASSLGTGVETQYF. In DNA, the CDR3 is TGTGCCAGCAGCCTAGGAACAGGGGTGGAGACCCAGTACTTC.

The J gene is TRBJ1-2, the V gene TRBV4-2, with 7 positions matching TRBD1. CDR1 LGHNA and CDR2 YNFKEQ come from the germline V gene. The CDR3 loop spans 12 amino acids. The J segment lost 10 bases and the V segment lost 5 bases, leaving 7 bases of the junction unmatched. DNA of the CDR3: TGTGCCAGCAGCTTCCGACAGGGTGCCTACACCTTC. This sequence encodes CASSFRQGAYTF.

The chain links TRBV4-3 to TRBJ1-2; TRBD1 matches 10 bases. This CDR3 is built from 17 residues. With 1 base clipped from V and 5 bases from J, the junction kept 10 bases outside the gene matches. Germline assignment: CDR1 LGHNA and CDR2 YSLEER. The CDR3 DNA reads TGCGCCAGCAGCCAAGGGAGACAGGGGGCGCCGTGGTATGGCTACACCTTC. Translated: CASSQGRQGAPWYGYTF.

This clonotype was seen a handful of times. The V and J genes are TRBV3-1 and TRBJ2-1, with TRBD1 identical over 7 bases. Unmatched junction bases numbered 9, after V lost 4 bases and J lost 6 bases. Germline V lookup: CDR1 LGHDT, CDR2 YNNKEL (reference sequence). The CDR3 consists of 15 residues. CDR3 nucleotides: TGTGCCAGCAGCCTCCGACCGGGACAGTTCAATGAGCAGTTCTTC. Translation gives CASSLRPGQFNEQFF.

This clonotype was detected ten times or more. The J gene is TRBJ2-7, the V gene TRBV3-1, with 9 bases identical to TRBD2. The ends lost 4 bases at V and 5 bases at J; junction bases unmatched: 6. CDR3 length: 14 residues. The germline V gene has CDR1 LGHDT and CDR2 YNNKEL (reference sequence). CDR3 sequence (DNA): TGTGCCAGCAGCCTCCTGGTAGCGGGAGACGAGCAGTACTTC. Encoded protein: CASSLLVAGDEQYF.

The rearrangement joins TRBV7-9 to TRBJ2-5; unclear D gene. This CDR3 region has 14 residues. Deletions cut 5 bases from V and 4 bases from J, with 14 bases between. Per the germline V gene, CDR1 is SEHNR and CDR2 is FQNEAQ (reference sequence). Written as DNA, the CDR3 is TGTGCCAGCAGCCCCCACGCGGCCATAGAGACCCAGTACTTC. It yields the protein CASSPHAAIETQYF.

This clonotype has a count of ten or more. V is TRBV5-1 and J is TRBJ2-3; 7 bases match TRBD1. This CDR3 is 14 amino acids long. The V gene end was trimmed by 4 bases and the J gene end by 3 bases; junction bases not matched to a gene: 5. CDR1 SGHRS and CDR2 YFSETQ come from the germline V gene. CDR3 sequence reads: CASSRGQTTDTQYF. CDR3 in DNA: TGCGCCAGCAGCAGGGGACAGACAACAGATACGCAGTATTTT.

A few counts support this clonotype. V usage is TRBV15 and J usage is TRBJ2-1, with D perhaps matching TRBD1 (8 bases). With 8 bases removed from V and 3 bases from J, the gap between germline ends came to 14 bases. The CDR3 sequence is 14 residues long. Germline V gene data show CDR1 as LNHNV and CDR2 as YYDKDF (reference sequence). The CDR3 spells CATQQGGFYNEQFF. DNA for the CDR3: TGTGCCACCCAACAGGGGGGGTTCTACAATGAGCAGTTCTTC.

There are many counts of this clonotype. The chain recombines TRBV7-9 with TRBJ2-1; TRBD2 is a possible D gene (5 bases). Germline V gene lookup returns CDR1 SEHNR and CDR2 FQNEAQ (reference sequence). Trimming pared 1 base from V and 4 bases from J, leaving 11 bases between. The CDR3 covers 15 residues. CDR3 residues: CASSLGRVGYNEQFF. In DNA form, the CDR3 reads TGTGCCAGCAGCTTAGGGCGGGTGGGGTACAATGAGCAGTTCTTC.

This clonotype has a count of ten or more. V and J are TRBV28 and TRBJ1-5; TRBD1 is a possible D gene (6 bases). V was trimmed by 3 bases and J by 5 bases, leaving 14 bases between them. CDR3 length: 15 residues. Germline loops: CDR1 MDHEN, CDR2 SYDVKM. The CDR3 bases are TGTGCCAGCAGTTTTGGGGGCGAGTTTTATCAGCCCCAGCATTTT. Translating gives CASSFGGEFYQPQHF.

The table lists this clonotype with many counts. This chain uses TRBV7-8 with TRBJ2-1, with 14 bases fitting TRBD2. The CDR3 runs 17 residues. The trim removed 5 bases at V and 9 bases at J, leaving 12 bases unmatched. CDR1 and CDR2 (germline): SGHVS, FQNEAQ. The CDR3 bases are TGTGCCAGCAGCCCAACGGGACTAGCGGGAGAACGGAGTGAGCAGTTCTTC. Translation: CASSPTGLAGERSEQFF.

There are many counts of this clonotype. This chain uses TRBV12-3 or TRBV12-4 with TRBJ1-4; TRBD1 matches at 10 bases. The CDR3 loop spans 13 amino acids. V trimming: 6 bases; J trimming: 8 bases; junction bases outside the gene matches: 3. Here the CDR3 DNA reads TGTGCCAGCAGCCCGGGACAGGGGGAAAAACTGTTTTTT. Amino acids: CASSPGQGEKLFF.

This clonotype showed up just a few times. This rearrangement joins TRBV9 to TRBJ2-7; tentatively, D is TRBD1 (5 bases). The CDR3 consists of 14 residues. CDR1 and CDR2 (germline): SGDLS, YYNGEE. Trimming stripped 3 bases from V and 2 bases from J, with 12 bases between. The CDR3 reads CASSEGLVPYEQYF. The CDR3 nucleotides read TGTGCCAGCAGCGAGGGGCTAGTACCCTACGAGCAGTACTTC.

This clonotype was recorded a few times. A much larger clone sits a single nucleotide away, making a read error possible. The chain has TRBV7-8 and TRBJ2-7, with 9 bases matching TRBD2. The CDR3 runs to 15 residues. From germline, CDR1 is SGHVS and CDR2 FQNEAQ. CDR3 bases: TGTGCCAGCAGCGTCGCCGGGACTAGCTCCTACGAGCAGCACTTC. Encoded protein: CASSVAGTSSYEQHF.